The 28 T cell receptor beta chains listed next were all sequenced from one sample in a study of T-cell reconstitution after alpha-beta-depleted transplantation in children. The authors prepared the TCRbeta library with unique molecular identifiers. TCRdb reprocessed the PCR reads via MiXCR and lists one record per CDR3 protein. This table holds about a million distinct CDR3 sequences, about 31% found once. Sequenced here: PBMCs, mostly from graft donor cells, sampled 360 days after TCRalphabeta/CD19-depleted stem cell transplant. Source of these receptors: a boy in the first two years of life who had a stem cell transplant for SCID, so the T cells may come from the graft donor.

This clonotype showed up just a few times. The chain combines TRBV12-3 or TRBV12-4 with TRBJ2-1, with D perhaps matching TRBD2 (5 bases). V shed 3 bases and J shed 8 bases, with 11 bases lying between them. The CDR3 runs 13 residues. The CDR3 DNA follows: TGTGCCAGCAGTTTGGAGGAGGAGGATGAGCAGTTCTTC. Encoded protein: CASSLEEEDEQFF.

V usage is TRBV20-1 and J usage is TRBJ2-1; the match to TRBD2 covers 7 bases. The CDR3 loop spans 18 amino acids. The junction had 20 bases not matched to a gene; V was cut back by 5 bases and J by 4 bases. Germline values: CDR1 DFQATT, CDR2 SNEGSKA (reference sequence). The CDR3 DNA is TGCAGTGCTCCACCCAGGGACTACCCCTCGGGAGGATACAATGAGCAGTTCTTC. Translation gives CSAPPRDYPSGGYNEQFF.

The chain carries TRBV20-1 and TRBJ1-3; TRBD1 is a possible D gene (5 bases). Trimming cost V 6 bases and J 4 bases, with 13 bases left between them. Looked up from germline, CDR1 is DFQATT and CDR2 is SNEGSKA (reference sequence). The CDR3 loop spans 13 amino acids. This CDR3 reads CSADAGTGNTIYF. DNA for the CDR3: TGCAGTGCGGACGCCGGGACCGGAAACACCATATATTTT.

V is TRBV3-1 and J is TRBJ2-2; possible D gene TRBD2, 7 bases. V was trimmed by 3 bases and J by 7 bases, leaving 18 bases between them. Germline assignment: CDR1 LGHDT and CDR2 YNNKEL (reference sequence). The CDR3 covers 16 residues. CDR3 in DNA: TGTGCCAGCAGCCATCGAGGGGGGGCCTCGGTCGGGGAGCTGTTTTTT. Its protein product is CASSHRGGASVGELFF.

This clonotype has only a few counts. The rearrangement uses TRBV20-1 and TRBJ1-5; TRBD1 aligns across 8 bases. The CDR3 length is 13 residues. Trimming cost V 5 bases and J 7 bases; bases outside gene matches: 7. The germline gives CDR1 DFQATT, CDR2 SNEGSKA (reference sequence). The DNA for the CDR3 is TGCAGTGCTGGAACAGGGGGTGGACAGCCCCAGCATTTT. Translated, it gives CSAGTGGGQPQHF.

This rearrangement joins TRBV7-3 to TRBJ2-1; TRBD2 aligns across 8 bases. The junction had 3 bases not matched to a gene; V was cut back by 2 bases and J by 0 bases. The germline V gene encodes CDR1 SGHTA and CDR2 FQGTGA. The CDR3 has 16 amino acids. This CDR3 is CASSLGGLVSYNEQFF. DNA of the CDR3: TGTGCCAGCAGCTTAGGGGGACTAGTCTCCTACAATGAGCAGTTCTTC.

V and J are TRBV20-1 and TRBJ2-3; TRBD2 matches at 8 bases. CDR3 size: 15 residues. Germline CDR1 and CDR2: DFQATT and SNEGSKA (reference sequence). With V trimmed by 1 base and J by 2 bases, 5 bases remained unmatched. CDR3 sequence reads: CSARVGLAYTDTQYF. The CDR3, as DNA: TGCAGTGCTAGAGTAGGACTAGCCTACACAGATACGCAGTATTTT.

This sequence joins TRBV12-3 or TRBV12-4 and TRBJ2-4; TRBD1 agrees at 7 bases. This CDR3 has 16 residues. The ends lost 5 bases at V and 0 bases at J; junction bases unmatched: 7. CDR3 nucleotides: TGTGCCAGCAGTCCTGGGGACAGACTAGCCAAAAACATTCAGTACTTC. This gives the protein CASSPGDRLAKNIQYF.

The rearrangement links TRBV6-2 or TRBV6-3 to TRBJ1-1, with D tentatively TRBD1 (5 bases). V dropped 5 bases and J dropped 0 bases, with 10 bases sitting between them. The germline gives CDR1 MNHEY, CDR2 SVGEGT. This CDR3 comprises 14 residues. Here the CDR3 reads CASSRGGMNTEAFF. The CDR3, as DNA: TGTGCCAGCAGTCGGGGGGGAATGAACACTGAAGCTTTCTTT.

The rearrangement links TRBV6-5 to TRBJ2-2, with 12 bases aligning to TRBD1. V trimming: 5 bases; J trimming: 5 bases; junction bases outside the gene matches: 9. The CDR3 is 17 amino acids. CDR1 and CDR2 from the germline V gene are MNHEY and SVGAGI. The CDR3 bases are TGTGCCAGCAGTCACGGGACAGGGGGCCTTGGGACCGGGGAGCTGTTTTTT. This gives the protein CASSHGTGGLGTGELFF.

The chain carries TRBV28 and TRBJ2-7; D is perhaps TRBD2 (7 bases). Germline loops: CDR1 MDHEN, CDR2 SYDVKM. The CDR3 is 14 residues long. Trimming left V 3 bases short and J 5 bases short, with 14 bases between. CDR3 protein: CASSFRGAVDEQYF. CDR3 coding DNA: TGTGCCAGCAGTTTTCGGGGGGCAGTAGACGAGCAGTACTTC.

The chain employs TRBV9 and TRBJ2-7, with TRBD2 matching 9 bases. Germline trimming cut 3 bases from V and 3 bases from J; bases unmatched to any gene: 4. CDR1 and CDR2 (germline): SGDLS, YYNGEE. The length of the CDR3 is 14 residues. CDR3 in amino acids: CASSAGTSRYEQYF. CDR3 DNA: TGTGCCAGCAGCGCAGGGACTAGCCGCTACGAGCAGTACTTC.

The CDR3 loop is CAISEWPGPGPYEQYF. CDR3 in DNA: TGTGCCATCAGTGAGTGGCCAGGCCCCGGCCCCTACGAGCAGTACTTC. This chain links TRBV10-3 with TRBJ2-7; D not certain. Trimming removed 1 base from V and 2 bases from J, with 15 bases in between. Germline loops: CDR1 ENHRY, CDR2 SYGVKD. This CDR3 has 16 amino acids.

In its sample, this clonotype was seen a few times. This chain joins TRBV2 and TRBJ2-7, with TRBD1 matching over 8 bases. V dropped 2 bases and J dropped 2; count of bases not matched to a gene: 11. The CDR3 has 17 residues. Germline V gene data show CDR1 as SNHLY and CDR2 as FYNNEI. The CDR3, as DNA: TGTGCCAGCAGTGAACGAACAGGGGGGATTTCGGCCTACGAGCAGTACTTC. Amino acids: CASSERTGGISAYEQYF.

J is TRBJ2-3 and V is TRBV4-2; D uncertain. V was pared by 1 base and J by 0 bases, with 8 bases between. The CDR3 runs to 15 residues. Germline V CDR1 and CDR2: LGHNA, YNFKEQ. The CDR3 coding sequence is TGTGCCAGCAGCCAAGGCTACCCTAGCACAGATACGCAGTATTTT. This sequence encodes CASSQGYPSTDTQYF.

The chain carries TRBV20-1 and TRBJ2-6; TRBD1 agrees at 10 bases. CDR1 DFQATT and CDR2 SNEGSKA come from the germline V gene (reference sequence). CDR3 length: 17 residues. The junction had 3 bases not matched to a gene; V was cut back by 1 base and J by 0 bases. CDR3 sequence: CSARGDRGNSGANVLTF. Written as DNA, the CDR3 is TGCAGTGCTAGAGGGGACAGGGGCAACTCTGGGGCCAACGTCCTGACTTTC.

This chain connects TRBV30 to TRBJ2-2; D might be TRBD2 (5 bases). The CDR3 runs to 14 residues. Germline values: CDR1 GTSNPN, CDR2 SVGIG (reference sequence). The germline V and J ends were trimmed by 3 bases and 0 bases, with 8 bases remaining between them. Here the CDR3 reads CAWSRRPNTGELFF. DNA for the CDR3: TGTGCCTGGAGCCGGAGGCCGAACACCGGGGAGCTGTTTTTT.

This chain links TRBV4-3 with TRBJ2-4; D is unclear. Looked up from germline, CDR1 is LGHNA and CDR2 is YSLEER. CDR3 size: 15 residues. V was cut by 3 bases and J by 0 bases, with 9 bases left in between. As DNA, the CDR3 is TGCGCCAGCAGCCAGATCGCGGTAGCCAAAAACATTCAGTACTTC. Translation gives CASSQIAVAKNIQYF.

The chain couples TRBV10-3 to TRBJ2-1; unclear D gene. This CDR3 is 14 amino acids long. Germline lookup yields CDR1 ENHRY and CDR2 SYGVKD. The germline V and J ends were trimmed by 6 bases and 8 bases, with 17 bases remaining between them. The CDR3 DNA reads as TGTGCCATCAGGGCTAACTTAGATCTCCATGAGCAGTTCTTC. Protein sequence: CAIRANLDLHEQFF.

This rearrangement joins TRBV5-6 to TRBJ2-3, with 10 bases matching TRBD1. The length of the CDR3 is 16 residues. Germline lookup yields CDR1 SGHDT and CDR2 YYEEEE. The ends lost 4 bases at V and 4 bases at J; junction bases unmatched: 9. For the CDR3, the DNA is TGTGCCAGCAGCGACACTGACAGGGGGCAGCCAGATACGCAGTATTTT. Amino acid sequence: CASSDTDRGQPDTQYF.

The chain has TRBV4-2 and TRBJ2-6, with D perhaps matching TRBD2 (5 bases). Germline V gene data show CDR1 as LGHNA and CDR2 as YNFKEQ. The CDR3 is made up of 15 amino acids. V lost 0 bases and J 6 bases, leaving 9 bases between the germline ends. CDR3 amino acids: CASSQERVEANVLTF. Here the CDR3 DNA reads TGTGCCAGCAGCCAAGAGCGGGTTGAGGCCAACGTCCTGACTTTC.

This clonotype was seen a few times. The chain has TRBV5-4 and TRBJ2-5, with 7 bases identical to TRBD2. Germline V gene data show CDR1 as SGHNT and CDR2 as YYREEE (reference sequence). The CDR3 runs 15 residues. Trimming took 0 bases from V and 1 from J; bases not matched to a gene: 3. The CDR3 nucleotides are TGTGCCAGCAGCTTGGGACTAGCCCCCCAAGAGACCCAGTACTTC. As protein: CASSLGLAPQETQYF.

The chain joins TRBV6-5 to TRBJ2-3; no clear D gene. The CDR3 loop spans 14 amino acids. V was pared by 1 base and J by 0 bases, with 5 bases between. Germline CDR1 is MNHEY and CDR2 is SVGAGI. CDR3 sequence: CASSYLGSTDTQYF. The CDR3 DNA reads as TGTGCCAGCAGTTACTTGGGTAGCACAGATACGCAGTATTTT.

The V and J genes are TRBV20-1 and TRBJ1-2, with D unclear. The germline V gene has CDR1 DFQATT and CDR2 SNEGSKA (reference sequence). Trimming took off 6 bases at V and 7 bases at J, with 12 bases between the two ends. The CDR3 sequence is 11 residues long. As DNA, the CDR3 is TGCAGTGCCACATTCGGCAGTGGCTACACCTTC. This translates into CSATFGSGYTF.

The gene calls are TRBV2 and TRBJ1-5; possible D gene TRBD1, 6 bases. Trimming stripped 3 bases from V and 3 bases from J, with 12 bases between. The CDR3 extends over 15 amino acids. CDR1 is SNHLY and CDR2 is FYNNEI in the germline V gene. The CDR3 region has the DNA TGTGCCAGCAGTGACTGGGGGCAATTCAATCAGCCCCAGCATTTT. This sequence encodes CASSDWGQFNQPQHF. Together with reference TRBV2 and TRBJ1-5, the CDR3 gives the full variable domain: EPEVTQTPSHQVTQMGQEVILRCVPISNHLYFYWYRQILGQKVEFLVSFYNNEISEKSEIFDDQFSVERPDGSNFTLKIRSTKLEDSAMYFCASSDWGQFNQPQHFGDGTRLSIL.

This clonotype occurred a few times. The chain links TRBV7-8 to TRBJ2-1, with 16 bases fitting TRBD2. The germline V gene has CDR1 SGHVS and CDR2 FQNEAQ. V shed 5 bases, J shed 0 bases, and the junction held 4 bases outside the gene matches. CDR3 length: 18 residues. This chain's CDR3 is CASSTGLAGGSSYNEQFF. For the CDR3, the DNA is TGTGCCAGCAGCACGGGACTAGCGGGGGGGAGCTCCTACAATGAGCAGTTCTTC.

A few counts support this clonotype. This chain uses TRBV6-5 with TRBJ2-6; 10 bases fit TRBD2. Trimming at V came to 4 bases and at J to 1 base, leaving 10 bases not matched to a gene. The V gene's germline CDR1 is MNHEY and CDR2 SVGAGI. CDR3 length equals 19 residues. In DNA, the CDR3 is TGTGCCAGCAGTTTCTCCCCTCTAGCGGGGGAATCTGGGGCCAACGTCCTGACTTTC. This encodes CASSFSPLAGESGANVLTF.

This clonotype was recorded many times. V is TRBV6-5 and J is TRBJ2-1; D remains unclear. The CDR3 covers 11 residues. Germline CDR1 reads MNHEY; CDR2 reads SVGAGI. Trimming took off 6 bases at V and 7 bases at J, with 7 bases between the two ends. CDR3 protein: CASRRSNEQFF. The CDR3 DNA reads as TGTGCCAGCAGGCGGAGTAATGAGCAGTTCTTC.